This TCR beta chain was identified in a study of blood T cell repertoires in COVID-19. Only in-frame clones appear in the TCRdb table, and some are missing; sequencing was by immunoSEQ multiplex PCR. The data contain fewer than 300,000 clones, roughly four fifths of them singletons. The germline V and J ends were trimmed by 5 bases and 0 bases, with 13 bases remaining between them. This CDR3 region has 15 residues. In germline, CDR1 is SGHTA, CDR2 FQGNSA. This chain links TRBV7-2 with TRBJ1-2; no reliable D call. Material for sequencing was peripheral blood. This receptor was obtained from a woman between 45 and 60 years old who had recovered from COVID-19. The CDR3 region has the DNA TGTGCCAGCAGCCTAAACCCAAAAGCTAACTATGGCTACACCTTC. Protein product: CASSLNPKANYGYTF. Drawing the rest from reference TRBV7-2 and TRBJ1-2, the complete variable domain is GAGVSQSPSNKVTEKGKDVELRCDPISGHTALYWYRQSLGQGLEFLIYFQGNSAPDKSGLPSDRFSAERTGGSVSTLTIQRTQQEDSAVYLCASSLNPKANYGYTFGSGTRLTVV.